The T cell receptor beta chain described here comes from a study of blood T cell repertoires in COVID-19. The CDR3 runs 16 residues. Germline CDR1 is LNHDA and CDR2 is SQIVND (reference sequence). Losses at the gene ends were 6 bases for V and 7 bases for J; bases not matched to a gene: 15. This clone was seen more than once but under ten times. Original data processing: The authors estimated nucleated cell counts from reference gene primer amplification. Method: immunoSEQ multiplex PCR; TCRdb's copy keeps in-frame clones and lacks some. That table is the source of V, J and clone size, and D and trimming were worked out from the DNA. The table shows around 59,000 clones, with around 82% occurring only once.

The TCR sequence derives from a man aged 55 to 70 with acute or convalescent COVID-19. The V and J genes are TRBV19 and TRBJ1-5; 7 positions agree with TRBD1. Sample: peripheral blood. The CDR3 reads CASSPPEEGARQPQHF. For the CDR3, the DNA is TGTGCCAGTAGCCCCCCCGAGGAGGGGGCGAGACAGCCCCAGCATTTT.